The clone carrying this TCR beta chain was seen more than once but under ten times. The antigen is undetermined. Preparation of the TCRbeta library involved a method that used unique molecular identifiers. Using its own MiXCR run on the PCR reads, TCRdb lists one record per CDR3 protein. The sample shows 700,000 to 850,000 distinct CDR3 sequences, under 20% of them seen only once. This sample stems from a study of T-cell reconstitution after alpha-beta-depleted transplantation in children. Study outcomes and limitations: Surviving recipient T cells and thymic progenitors accounted for the high day-60 TCRbeta diversity observed in some patients. Newly made T cells mostly supplied T-cell counts and diversity one year after transplant.

V gave up 3 bases and J gave up 4 bases; unmatched junction bases: 9. There are 16 residues in the CDR3. Germline V gene data show CDR1 as DFQATT and CDR2 as SNEGSKA (reference sequence). The V and J genes are TRBV20-1 and TRBJ2-3, with TRBD2 matching over 11 bases. The sample in question was PBMCs, mostly from graft donor cells, obtained 360 days after TCRalphabeta/CD19-depleted stem cell transplant. This clonotype was obtained from a male patient between 5 and 17 years old who had a stem cell transplant for acute lymphoblastic leukemia, so the T cells may come from the graft donor. The CDR3 protein is CSASGSSGRMSDTQYF. The CDR3 coding sequence is TGCAGTGCTAGCGGATCTAGCGGGAGGATGTCAGATACGCAGTATTTT.